The T cell receptor (beta chain) under discussion was sequenced for a study of CD8 T cells in ankylosing spondylitis. Broader study findings: Some motif variants were previously reported in reactive arthritis synovial fluid and blood. Apparently characteristic of ankylosing spondylitis blood was a TCR beta motif (eight highly homologous variants). There was reportedly significant enrichment of clones that were disease-linked in matched ankylosing spondylitis synovial fluid. CD8+ cells made up the disease-linked clones, which were relatively rare in peripheral blood.

This clonotype has a count of ten or more. The target antigen is unknown. Researchers built TCR beta libraries using quantitative 5'-RACE with molecular barcodes. Using its own MiXCR run on the 5' RACE reads, TCRdb lists one record per CDR3 protein. The repertoire holds about 540,000 distinct CDR3 sequences, with approximately 12% as singletons. CDR1 and CDR2 from the germline V gene are SQVTM and ANQGSEA. The junction had 11 bases not matched to a gene; V was cut back by 4 bases and J by 0 bases. The CDR3 totals 16 residues. This chain connects TRBV29-1 to TRBJ2-7; the match to TRBD2 covers 8 bases. The sample consisted of blood, either unsorted or a sorted T cell fraction (not recorded which). This TCR was recovered from a male donor with ankylosing spondylitis. CDR3 in DNA: TGCAGCGTTGTACCGGGCGGGAGGACCCTCTCCTACGAGCAGTACTTC. It specifies CSVVPGGRTLSYEQYF.